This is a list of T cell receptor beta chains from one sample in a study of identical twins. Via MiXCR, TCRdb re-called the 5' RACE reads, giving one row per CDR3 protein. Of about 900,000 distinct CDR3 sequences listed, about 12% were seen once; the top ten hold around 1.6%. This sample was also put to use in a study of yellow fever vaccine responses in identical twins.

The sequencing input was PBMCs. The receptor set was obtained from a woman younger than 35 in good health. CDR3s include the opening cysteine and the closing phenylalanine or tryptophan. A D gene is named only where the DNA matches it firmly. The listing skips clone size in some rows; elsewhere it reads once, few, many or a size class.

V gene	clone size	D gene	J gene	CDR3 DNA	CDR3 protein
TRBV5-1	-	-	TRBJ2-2	TGCGCCAGCACCCCGGCGGGAATAGGGGTGAACGGGGAGCTGTTTTTT	CASTPAGIGVNGELFF
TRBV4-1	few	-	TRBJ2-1	TGCGCCAGCAGCCAACTCCTGGAGGGCTCCTACAATGAGCAGTTCTTC	CASSQLLEGSYNEQFF
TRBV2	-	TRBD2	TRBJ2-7	TGTGCCAGCAGTGAAGCGCTGATAGCGGGGGGCTACGAGCAGTACTTC	CASSEALIAGGYEQYF
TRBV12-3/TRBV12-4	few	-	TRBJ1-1	TGTGCCAGCAGTTTCCCAGCTATGAACACTGAAGCTTTCTTT	CASSFPAMNTEAFF
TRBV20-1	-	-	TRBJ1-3	TGCAGTGCTAGAGTGGGGGGCGGTCGGGGGAAAGAAAACACCATATATTTT	CSARVGGGRGKENTIYF
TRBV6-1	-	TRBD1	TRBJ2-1	TGTGCCAGCAGTAAGGGACAGGGAAAAAATGAGCAGTTCTTC	CASSKGQGKNEQFF
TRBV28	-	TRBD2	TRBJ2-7	TGTGCCAGCAGTTCACCATCTAGCGGGAGTATGTACGAGCAGTACTTC	CASSSPSSGSMYEQYF
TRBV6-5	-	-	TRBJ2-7	TGTGCCAGCAGTTACTCGACTATGGGCGGCGGCTACGAGCAGTACTTC	CASSYSTMGGGYEQYF
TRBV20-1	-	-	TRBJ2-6	TGCAGTGCTAATCCAGGCCCGACCTCTGGGGCCAACGTCCTGACTTTC	CSANPGPTSGANVLTF
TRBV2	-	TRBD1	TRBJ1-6	TGTGCCAGCGACTCGGCGGGACAGTCACGTTCACCCCTCCACTTT	CASDSAGQSRSPLHF
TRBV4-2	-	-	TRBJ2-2	TGTGCCAGCAGCCAAGAAGGACTTCCCACCGGGGAGCTGTTTTTT	CASSQEGLPTGELFF
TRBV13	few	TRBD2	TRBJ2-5	TGTGCCAGCAGCTTAGGGGTAGCGGGAGTCTCCGAGACCCAGTACTTC	CASSLGVAGVSETQYF
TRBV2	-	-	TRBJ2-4	TGTGCCAGCACCCGGGACCGACAAAACATTCAGTACTTC	CASTRDRQNIQYF
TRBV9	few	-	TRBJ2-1	TGTGCCAGCAGCCCAAGCAGCCCCCTGGGTTGGAATGAGCAGTTCTTC	CASSPSSPLGWNEQFF
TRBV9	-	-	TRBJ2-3	TGTGCCAGCAGCCCCCAGGCAGGGGTGACCGCTGGAGATACGCAGTATTTT	CASSPQAGVTAGDTQYF
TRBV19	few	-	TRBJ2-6	TGTGCCAGTAGTCCCTCGGCGCAAGGGGCCAACGTCCTGACTTTC	CASSPSAQGANVLTF
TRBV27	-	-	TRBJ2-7	TGTGCCAGCAGTTCGGGGCCCCCTGAGCAGTACTTC	CASSSGPPEQYF
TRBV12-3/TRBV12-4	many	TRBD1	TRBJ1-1	TGTGCCAGCAGTTTAAGTAGAGGGGCCAGGGGGAGGAACACTGAAGCTTTCTTT	CASSLSRGARGRNTEAFF
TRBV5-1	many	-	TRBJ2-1	TGCGCCAGCAGACTCGAGGCCAGCTGGGATGAGCAGTTCTTC	CASRLEASWDEQFF
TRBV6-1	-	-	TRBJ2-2	TGTGCCAGCAGTGAATCGGGGTATAACGGGGAGCTGTTTTTT	CASSESGYNGELFF
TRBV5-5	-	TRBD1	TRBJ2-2	TGTGCCAGCAGCTTGAAAGGCAGGGGGACAAGCACCGGGGAGCTGTTTTTT	CASSLKGRGTSTGELFF
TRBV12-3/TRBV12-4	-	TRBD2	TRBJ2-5	TGTGCCAGCGCTAAAGGGACTAGCGGGGGGACAGGAGAGACCCAGTACTTC	CASAKGTSGGTGETQYF
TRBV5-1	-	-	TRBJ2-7	TGCGCCAGCAGCTTGGCCCAGGAAGGCTACGAGCAGTACTTC	CASSLAQEGYEQYF
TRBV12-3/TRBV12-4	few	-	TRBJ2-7	TGTGCCAGCAGTTCCCATCACTACGAGCAGTACTTC	CASSSHHYEQYF
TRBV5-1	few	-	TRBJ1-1	TGCGCCAGCAGCTTGAATTGGTCCGGGGGCACTGAAGCTTTCTTT	CASSLNWSGGTEAFF
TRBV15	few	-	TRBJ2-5	TGTGCCACCAGCCCTAGGGGAGGAGAACAAGAGACCCAGTACTTC	CATSPRGGEQETQYF
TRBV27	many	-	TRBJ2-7	TGTGCCAGCAGCCCTCACAGGGCGCGGACCTACGAGCAGTACTTC	CASSPHRARTYEQYF
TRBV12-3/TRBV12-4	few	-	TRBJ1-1	TGTGCCAGCACGTCCCTGGCTGGGACTGAAGCTTTCTTT	CASTSLAGTEAFF